This T cell receptor beta chain came from a study of CD8 T cells in ankylosing spondylitis. Trimming shortened V by 4 bases and J by 3 bases, and 17 bases separated the two germline ends. From germline, CDR1 is SGHKS and CDR2 YYEKEE (reference sequence). The CDR3 extends over 16 amino acids. Researchers built TCR beta libraries using quantitative 5'-RACE with molecular barcodes. TCRdb passed the 5' RACE reads through MiXCR, listing each CDR3 protein once. The repertoire consists of some 250,000 distinct CDR3 sequences, with 20% to 30% occurring once and the leading ten covering 0.6% to 0.75%. The chain has TRBV5-5 and TRBJ1-3, with a tentative D call TRBD1 (6 bases). The sample consisted of blood, either unsorted or a sorted T cell fraction (not recorded which). The receptor was derived from a male donor with ankylosing spondylitis or in good health (not recorded which). Here the CDR3 reads CASSLWTTGYGNTIYF. CDR3 in DNA: TGTGCCAGCAGCCTGTGGACGACAGGATATGGAAACACCATATATTTT. The full variable domain, with the rest looked up from reference TRBV5-5 and TRBJ1-3, is DAGVTQSPTHLIKTRGQQVTLRCSPISGHKSVSWYQQVLGQGPQFIFQYYEKEERGRGNFPDRFSARQFPNYSSELNVNALLLGDSALYLCASSLWTTGYGNTIYFGEGSWLTVV.